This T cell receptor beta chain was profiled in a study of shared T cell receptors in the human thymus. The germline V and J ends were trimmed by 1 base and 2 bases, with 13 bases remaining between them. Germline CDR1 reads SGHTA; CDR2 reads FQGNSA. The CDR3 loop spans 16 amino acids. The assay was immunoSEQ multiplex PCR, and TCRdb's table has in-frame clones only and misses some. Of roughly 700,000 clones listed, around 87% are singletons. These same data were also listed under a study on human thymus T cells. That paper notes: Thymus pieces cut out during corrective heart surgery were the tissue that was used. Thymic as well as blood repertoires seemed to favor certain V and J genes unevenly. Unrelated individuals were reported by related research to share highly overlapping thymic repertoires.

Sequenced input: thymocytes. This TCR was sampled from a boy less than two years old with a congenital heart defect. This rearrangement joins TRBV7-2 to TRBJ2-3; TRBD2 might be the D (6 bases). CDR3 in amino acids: CASSLDSGVATDTQYF. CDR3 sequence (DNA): TGTGCCAGCAGCTTAGACTCGGGAGTGGCCACAGATACGCAGTATTTT. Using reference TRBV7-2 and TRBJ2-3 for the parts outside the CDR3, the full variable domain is GAGVSQSPSNKVTEKGKDVELRCDPISGHTALYWYRQSLGQGLEFLIYFQGNSAPDKSGLPSDRFSAERTGGSVSTLTIQRTQQEDSAVYLCASSLDSGVATDTQYFGPGTRLTVL.